These 16 T cell receptor beta chains came from one sample sequenced in a study of blood T cell repertoires in COVID-19. Generated by immunoSEQ multiplex PCR, the TCRdb table keeps only in-frame clones and is missing some. The data hold some 450,000 clones, with more than 70% observed a single time. The material sequenced was peripheral blood. Receptors were obtained from a woman aged 45 to 65 with COVID-19, enrolled during active disease.

This chain uses TRBV6-5 with TRBJ1-1; no definite D call. The CDR3 length is 14 residues. Trimming removed 6 bases from V and 0 bases from J, with 11 bases in between. Germline CDR1 reads MNHEY; CDR2 reads SVGAGI. In nucleotides, the CDR3 is TGTGCCAGCAGGGACCGGACTTTGAACACTGAAGCTTTCTTT. Encoded protein: CASRDRTLNTEAFF.

The J gene is TRBJ1-6, the V gene TRBV23-1; the match to TRBD1 covers 9 bases. TRBV23-1 is annotated as an ORF whose role is uncertain. This CDR3 has 14 amino acids. Trimming removed 3 bases from V and 9 bases from J; junction bases left unmatched: 3. The DNA for the CDR3 is TGCGCCAGCAGTCAGCCGGGACAGGGTTCACCCCTCCACTTT. Its protein product is CASSQPGQGSPLHF.

This clone was counted once. The same CDR3 also results from other DNA sequences found in this sample. V usage is TRBV5-5 and J usage is TRBJ1-2; TRBD1 is a possible D gene (6 bases). CDR1 SGHKS and CDR2 YYEKEE come from the germline V gene (reference sequence). The CDR3 sequence is 14 residues long. Trimming stripped 2 bases from V and 2 bases from J, with 10 bases between. CDR3 in amino acids: CASSLQGSNYGYTF. The CDR3 DNA follows: TGTGCCAGCAGCTTACAGGGTTCCAACTATGGCTACACCTTC.

This chain connects TRBV27 to TRBJ1-2; 7 bases map to TRBD1. Germline-derived CDR1 and CDR2 are MNHEY and SMNVEV (reference sequence). J gave up 6 bases and V 6 bases, and 7 bases lay outside the gene matches. The CDR3 contains 13 residues. CDR3 nucleotide sequence: TGTGCCAGCAGACCTGGGACAGAGGATGGCTACACCTTC. Translation gives CASRPGTEDGYTF.

The rearrangement uses TRBV6-5 and TRBJ2-3; 8 nucleotides align to TRBD2. The V segment lost 2 bases and the J segment 1 base; nucleotides outside the gene matches: 2. The CDR3 covers 15 residues. CDR1 is MNHEY, CDR2 SVGAGI, per germline. The CDR3 region is CASSYRGGGTDTQYF. The CDR3 nucleotides are TGTGCCAGCAGTTACCGGGGGGGAGGCACAGATACGCAGTATTTT.

The chain is built from TRBV30 and TRBJ1-2, with a weak D call TRBD1 (6 bases). Germline CDR1 reads GTSNPN; CDR2 reads SVGIG (reference sequence). Trimming stripped 4 bases from V and 0 bases from J, with 15 bases between. The CDR3 has 15 residues. The CDR3 is CAWMRTPGANYGYTF. The CDR3, as DNA: TGTGCCTGGATGCGGACCCCAGGGGCTAACTATGGCTACACCTTC.

The chain recombines TRBV28 with TRBJ1-5, with 8 bases identical to TRBD1. The CDR3 loop spans 14 amino acids. Looked up from germline, CDR1 is MDHEN and CDR2 is SYDVKM. V shed 7 bases, J shed 9 bases, and the junction held 11 bases outside the gene matches. CDR3 in amino acids: CASIDRGMRGPQHF. The CDR3 DNA sequence: TGTGCCAGCATTGACAGGGGAATGAGGGGGCCCCAGCATTTT.

This rearrangement joins TRBV28 to TRBJ1-5, with D maybe TRBD1 (5 bases). The CDR3 loop spans 17 amino acids. The V gene's germline CDR1 is MDHEN and CDR2 SYDVKM. Deletions cut 5 bases from V and 6 bases from J, with 23 bases between. CDR3 sequence reads: CASSQLGLRTRVQPQHF. The CDR3 coding sequence is TGTGCCAGCAGTCAACTCGGTCTTCGGACACGCGTTCAGCCCCAGCATTTT.

The J gene is TRBJ1-6, the V gene TRBV30; no clear D gene. The CDR3 is made up of 16 amino acids. CDR1 and CDR2 (germline): GTSNPN, SVGIG (reference sequence). Trimming removed 3 bases from V and 0 bases from J, with 12 bases in between. Here the CDR3 DNA reads TGTGCCTGGAGGGACTGGTGGGACTCCTATAATTCACCCCTCCACTTT. Protein sequence: CAWRDWWDSYNSPLHF.

This clone was seen just once. The chain has TRBV6-1 and TRBJ2-1; unclear D gene. Trimming left V 5 bases short and J 4 bases short, with 9 bases between. Germline V gene lookup returns CDR1 MNHNS and CDR2 SASEGT. The CDR3 consists of 13 residues. The CDR3 is CASSSMKYNEQFF. Here the CDR3 DNA reads TGTGCCAGCAGTTCTATGAAGTACAATGAGCAGTTCTTC.

This chain links TRBV30 with TRBJ2-3, with D unresolved. Germline assignment: CDR1 GTSNPN and CDR2 SVGIG (reference sequence). V was pared by 0 bases and J by 2 bases, with 21 bases between. CDR3 size: 18 residues. In DNA, the CDR3 is TGTGCCTGGAGTGTATACCCACCTTCTTCTCGGGTCACAGATACGCAGTATTTT. Encoded protein: CAWSVYPPSSRVTDTQYF.

This chain links TRBV30 with TRBJ1-6; TRBD1 is a possible D gene (6 bases). V lost 5 bases to trimming and J lost 7 bases, with 9 bases between them. The CDR3 is 12 amino acids. Germline assignment: CDR1 GTSNPN and CDR2 SVGIG (reference sequence). CDR3 residues: CAWAGVNSPLHF. CDR3 DNA: TGTGCCTGGGCAGGGGTGAATTCACCCCTCCACTTT.

This clone came up a few times. The V gene is TRBV29-1, the J gene TRBJ1-2; D is perhaps TRBD1 (5 bases). Trimming pared 1 base from V and 2 bases from J, leaving 14 bases between. The CDR3 spans 15 residues. Germline V gene data show CDR1 as SQVTM and CDR2 as ANQGSEA. The CDR3 here is CSVEVVLTENYGYTF. The CDR3 DNA sequence: TGCAGCGTTGAAGTAGTTCTGACAGAGAACTATGGCTACACCTTC.

The chain uses TRBV4-1 and TRBJ1-2; D might be TRBD1 (6 bases). The CDR3 runs to 14 residues. Trimming cost V 1 base and J 4 bases, with 10 bases left between them. CDR1 MGHRA and CDR2 YSYEKL come from the germline V gene. The DNA of the CDR3 is TGCGCCAGCAGCCAAGTGACAGGTTCCTATGGCTACACCTTC. Its translation: CASSQVTGSYGYTF.

This clone was counted ten times or more. The chain links TRBV19 to TRBJ2-2, with 8 bases fitting TRBD1. The germline V gene has CDR1 LNHDA and CDR2 SQIVND (reference sequence). V shed 10 bases and J 0 bases; nucleotides not matched to a gene: 1. The CDR3 sequence is 13 residues long. DNA for the CDR3: TGTGCCATACAGGGGGCGAACACCGGGGAGCTGTTTTTT. This sequence encodes CAIQGANTGELFF. The full variable domain, with the rest looked up from reference TRBV19 and TRBJ2-2, is DGGITQSPKYLFRKEGQNVTLSCEQNLNHDAMYWYRQDPGQGLRLIYYSQIVNDFQKGDIAEGYSVSREKKESFPLTVTSAQKNPTAFYLCAIQGANTGELFFGEGSRLTVL.

This rearrangement joins TRBV11-2 to TRBJ2-7, with D possibly TRBD2 on 5 matching bases. Trimming took off 5 bases at V and 6 bases at J, with 11 bases between the two ends. CDR3 length: 12 amino acids. From germline, CDR1 is SGHAT and CDR2 FQNNGV. The CDR3 protein is CASSRAGGEQYF. The DNA of the CDR3 is TGTGCCAGCAGCCGAGCAGGAGGCGAGCAGTACTTC.